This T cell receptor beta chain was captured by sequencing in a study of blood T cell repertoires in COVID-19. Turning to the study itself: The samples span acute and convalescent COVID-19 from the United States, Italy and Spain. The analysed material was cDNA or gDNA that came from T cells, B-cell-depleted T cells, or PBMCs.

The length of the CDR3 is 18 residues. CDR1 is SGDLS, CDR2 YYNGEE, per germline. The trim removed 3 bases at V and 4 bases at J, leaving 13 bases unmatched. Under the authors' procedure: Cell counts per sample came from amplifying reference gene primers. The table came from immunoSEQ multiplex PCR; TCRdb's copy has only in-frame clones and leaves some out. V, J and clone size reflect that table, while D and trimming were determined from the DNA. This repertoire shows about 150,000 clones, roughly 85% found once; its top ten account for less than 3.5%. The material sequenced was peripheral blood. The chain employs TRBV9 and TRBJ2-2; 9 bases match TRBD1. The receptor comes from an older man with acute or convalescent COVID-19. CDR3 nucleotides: TGTGCCAGCAGCGCATCGACCGGGACAGGGTTTTTCACCGGGGAGCTGTTTTTT. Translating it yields CASSASTGTGFFTGELFF.